The present entry profiles one TCR beta chain with its context. This clone's antigen is unknown. The record has no base qualities; no much larger clone is one base away. CD4+ T cells from unexposed donors were collected before the COVID-19 pandemic (2011-2018). After around eleven days of culture, CD4+ T cells were isolated with the EasySep CD4+ T cell isolation kit. As far as cell numbers permitted, CD4+ T cells from unexposed donors were tested for reactivity against SARS-CoV-2 S and N as well as four spike pools from common cold coronaviruses. PBMCs were cultured at around 2 million per well in IMDM supplemented with 5% human AB serum and roughly 10 IU/ml IL-2. Half of the culture medium was replaced with fresh IL-2-containing medium on days 3 and 7. Triplicate replicate wells were generally used for each peptide culture condition. Leukapheresis product for the unexposed donors was bought commercially. Ficoll-Paque PLUS gradient centrifugation was used to isolate PBMCs from either whole blood or leukapheresis product. The PBMCs went either fresh into the expansion assay or into cryopreservation at -140 degrees C. The QIAamp Micro DNA Kit was used to extract genomic DNA from the CD4+ T cells.

The sample belongs to a study of CD4 T cells in relation to SARS-CoV-2 and coronaviruses (dated by TCRdb to the early 2020s). Concerning the study at large: In the ViraFEST assay, PBMCs were cultured with antigen for roughly eleven days, after which TCR beta CDR3s were sequenced to identify clonal expansions specific to the antigen. An HIV-1 Nef peptide pool or a no-peptide culture served as the negative reference condition. HLA restriction was mapped for shared crossreactive spike epitopes using patient-derived lymphoblastoid cell lines. Memory CD4+ T cell crossreactivity between SARS-CoV-2 and common cold coronavirus spike proteins was assessed at the TCR clonotype level in the study. Samples from a few pre-COVID donors and the naive versus memory experiments were sequenced with the Adaptive Biotechnologies TCR-sequencing kit; other data were Illumina-based. For other donors in the study, expansion assays were sequenced with a different, Illumina-based TCR-beta assay. Overall results and qualifications from the work: The study was limited by small numbers of patients and tested TCRs. Significantly weaker SARS-CoV-2-driven expansion was shown by crossreactive clones than by monoreactive clones, consistent with antigenic imprinting. Crossreactivity analysis centred on spike protein, so crossreactivity against other viral proteins was not assessed. Pre-pandemic and post-infection samples were not both contributed by any donor, so tracing of the source of pre-existing responses was limited. In approximately 60% of donors, memory CD4+ clonotypes turned up that crossrecognized SARS-CoV-2 and at least one common cold coronavirus spike.

Library method: the immunoSEQ multiplex PCR assay. Regarding the original processing steps: During preprocessing, nonproductive sequences were discarded, as were any CDR3s that did not begin with C, did not end with F or W, or were shorter than 7 amino acids. Antigen-specific clonotypes were called with the MANAFEST web app on the basis of expansion relative to the reference and to other culture wells. A clone was considered positive if the clone showed significant expansion compared with the reference culture in 2 of 3 replicate wells at an FDR below 0.05. For a clone to be considered positive, significant expansion relative to all other tandem wells and an odds ratio above 5 were also required. CDR3 homology was quantified as pairwise Levenshtein distance, calculated with the stringdist R package after three terminal residues were trimmed from each end. The source is immuneACCESS, and TCRdb retained only in-frame sequences with V and J called. Part of the clones is not carried over; for the studies checked, unresolved V genes explain less than half of this, and the remainder is unexplained. V, J and clone size derive from that table, while D and trimming were established from the DNA sequence. This sample has 15,000 to 20,000 clones in its table, and around four fifths of those were observed once. About 18% of the sample lies in the top ten.

From V the trimming removes 1 base and from J it removes 10 bases, while the gene matches leave 13 bases of the junction unaccounted for. Spanning cysteine to phenylalanine, the CDR3 consists of 17 amino acids. Of the read, only the CDR3 DNA is kept; its 51 bases are in frame from base 1. CDR1 MNHEY and CDR2 SMNVEV were looked up in the germline V gene (reference sequence). This TCR derives from a human donor in good health. The specimen was CD4+ T cells from PBMCs, cultured in vitro. The V gene is TRBV27 and the J gene is TRBJ1-6; 7 of the junction bases match TRBD1. For the CDR3, the sequence is CASSLLSARGRGSPLHF. The sequenced DNA: TGTGCCAGCAGTTTATTATCGGCTAGGGGGCGCGGGTCACCCCTCCACTTT.